These T cell receptor beta chains were read from a single sample in a study of OX40 agonist ivuxolimab in advanced cancers. Profiled with immunoSEQ multiplex PCR; TCRdb holds only in-frame clones, not every one. Of approximately 70,000 clones listed, over 75% are singletons. This specimen was CD4+ or CD8+ T cells sorted from blood, taken in a trial of the OX40 agonist ivuxolimab. Receptors were obtained from an adult with an advanced solid tumor such as melanoma, head and neck, liver or kidney cancer. The CDR3 runs from the conserved cysteine through the conserved F or W. The D gene is left open where the match is weak. Not all rows give a size; the values are once, few, many and, for expanded clones, a class.

V: TRBV4-1
D: TRBD2
J: TRBJ2-3
size: NA
DNA: TGCGCCAGCAGCGCTAGCGGGAGAAATACGCAGTATTTT
CDR3: CASSASGRNTQYF

V: TRBV2
D: NA
J: TRBJ1-5
size: NA
DNA: TGTGCCAGCAGTGAGAGGGAAGGTGGAACTGGCAATCAGCCCCAGCATTTT
CDR3: CASSEREGGTGNQPQHF

V: TRBV11-3
D: NA
J: TRBJ2-1
size: NA
DNA: TGTGCCAGCAGCTTAGAGGGACTGCGCAATGAGCAGTTCTTC
CDR3: CASSLEGLRNEQFF

V: TRBV5-8
D: TRBD2
J: TRBJ2-3
size: NA
DNA: TGTGCCAGCAGCCCGGCGACTAGCGGGGTCACAGATACGCAGTATTTT
CDR3: CASSPATSGVTDTQYF

V: TRBV7-3
D: TRBD1
J: TRBJ1-6
size: NA
DNA: TGTGCCAGCAGCCCGGGACAGTATGGGCCCCTCCACTTT
CDR3: CASSPGQYGPLHF

V: TRBV5-4
D: NA
J: TRBJ2-7
size: once
DNA: TGTGCCAGCAGCTTGGCCGGATGGGAGCAGTACTTC
CDR3: CASSLAGWEQYF

V: TRBV15
D: TRBD2
J: TRBJ2-4
size: NA
DNA: TGTGCCACCAGGCTTCAGGGAGGGAGAGTAGCCAAAAACATTCAGTACTTC
CDR3: CATRLQGGRVAKNIQYF

V: TRBV7-2
D: NA
J: TRBJ2-3
size: few
DNA: TGTGCCAGCAGCTTAGAGGGAAGATCAAATACGCAGTATTTT
CDR3: CASSLEGRSNTQYF

V: TRBV5-1
D: NA
J: TRBJ2-7
size: NA
DNA: TGCGCCAGCAGCTTGGGGGCAGCCTACGAGCAGTACTTC
CDR3: CASSLGAAYEQYF

V: TRBV27
D: NA
J: TRBJ1-5
size: NA
DNA: TGTGCCAGCAGTTTATACCCCACGGTAGGTCAGCCCCAGCATTTT
CDR3: CASSLYPTVGQPQHF

V: TRBV11-3
D: NA
J: TRBJ2-2
size: NA
DNA: TGTGCGCACAACGTACCAACCGGGGAGCTGTTTTTT
CDR3: CAHNVPTGELFF

V: TRBV11-2
D: NA
J: TRBJ2-5
size: NA
DNA: TGTGCCAGCAGCCGCGGACAGGAGACCCAGTACTTC
CDR3: CASSRGQETQYF

V: TRBV11-2
D: TRBD2
J: TRBJ2-1
size: NA
DNA: TGTGCCAGCAGCGCGATAGCGGGAGGCCTCTACAATGAGCAGTTCTTC
CDR3: CASSAIAGGLYNEQFF

V: TRBV20-1
D: NA
J: TRBJ1-4
size: NA
DNA: TGCAGTGCTGGTCAGGAAAAACTGTTTTTT
CDR3: CSAGQEKLFF

V: TRBV12-2
D: NA
J: TRBJ2-7
size: once
DNA: TGTGCAAGTCGCTTAGGCCCCCGTCTCGAGCAGTACTTC
CDR3: CASRLGPRLEQYF

V: TRBV2
D: TRBD2
J: TRBJ2-7
size: once
DNA: TGTGCCAGCACCGAGGGAGCGGGGGGACACTACGAGCAGTACTTC
CDR3: CASTEGAGGHYEQYF

V: TRBV28
D: NA
J: TRBJ1-2
size: few
DNA: TGTGCCAGCAGTTTTGCGGGGGGTAGCTATGGCTACACCTTC
CDR3: CASSFAGGSYGYTF

V: TRBV7-2
D: NA
J: TRBJ2-3
size: NA
DNA: TGTGCCAGCAGCTTAGCGGGGCCAGATACGCAGTATTTT
CDR3: CASSLAGPDTQYF

V: TRBV7-2
D: TRBD1
J: TRBJ2-5
size: NA
DNA: TGTGCCAGCAGCTTAGCCCCAGGGGGAGAGACCCAGTACTTC
CDR3: CASSLAPGGETQYF

V: TRBV4-2
D: TRBD2
J: TRBJ2-2
size: NA
DNA: TGTGCCAGCAGCCGCCGACTAGCGGGGGCCACGAACACCGGGGAGCTGTTTTTT
CDR3: CASSRRLAGATNTGELFF

V: TRBV6-1
D: NA
J: TRBJ1-5
size: NA
DNA: TGTGCCAGCAGGCCTGCTGGGGATCAGCCCCAGCATTTT
CDR3: CASRPAGDQPQHF

V: TRBV27
D: NA
J: TRBJ1-6
size: NA
DNA: TGTGCCAGCAGTTTCGGGTTGATTGAAAGCAACGGCGGTTCACCCCTCCACTTT
CDR3: CASSFGLIESNGGSPLHF

V: TRBV18
D: NA
J: TRBJ2-1
size: NA
DNA: TGTGCCAGCTCACCGCGGCAGGGGTCCAACAATGAGCAGTTCTTC
CDR3: CASSPRQGSNNEQFF

V: TRBV5-1
D: NA
J: TRBJ2-3
size: NA
DNA: TGCGCCAGCAGCTTGGGACAGCCTACTAGCACAGATACGCAGTATTTT
CDR3: CASSLGQPTSTDTQYF

V: TRBV7-9
D: TRBD1
J: TRBJ2-1
size: NA
DNA: TGTGCCAGCAGTCCCTATGAAGGACAGGGGCTTCATGAGCAGTTCTTC
CDR3: CASSPYEGQGLHEQFF

V: TRBV28
D: NA
J: TRBJ1-6
size: NA
DNA: TGTGCCATGCAACCCAGGTCGGGGAATTCACCCCTCCACTTT
CDR3: CAMQPRSGNSPLHF

V: TRBV5-8
D: TRBD2
J: TRBJ2-1
size: NA
DNA: TGTGCCAGCAGCTCAACTAGCGTGGATGAGCAGTTCTTC
CDR3: CASSSTSVDEQFF

V: TRBV5-4
D: TRBD1
J: TRBJ1-2
size: NA
DNA: TGTGCCAGCAGCTTGGTCGACAGGGGCGGATATGGCTACACCTTC
CDR3: CASSLVDRGGYGYTF

V: TRBV7-2
D: NA
J: TRBJ1-2
size: NA
DNA: TGTGCCAGCAGCTTAGGGTTCTATGGCTACACCTTC
CDR3: CASSLGFYGYTF

V: TRBV5-1
D: NA
J: TRBJ1-1
size: NA
DNA: TGCGCCAGCAGCTTTACGGGCGGGGGGAACACTGAAGCTTTCTTT
CDR3: CASSFTGGGNTEAFF

V: TRBV6-1
D: TRBD1
J: TRBJ2-7
size: NA
DNA: TGTGCCAGCAGTGGAGGGGACAGCAACTCCTACGAGCAGTACTTC
CDR3: CASSGGDSNSYEQYF

V: TRBV5-1
D: NA
J: TRBJ2-7
size: NA
DNA: TGCGCCAGCAGCTTGACGACAGGGAGGGACGAGCAGTACTTC
CDR3: CASSLTTGRDEQYF

V: TRBV7-6
D: TRBD2
J: TRBJ2-2
size: NA
DNA: TGTGCCAGCAGCTTAGCGGTTGTAGCGGGGGTCAACACCGGGGAGCTGTTTTTT
CDR3: CASSLAVVAGVNTGELFF

V: TRBV7-3
D: NA
J: TRBJ2-5
size: NA
DNA: TGTGCCAGCAGCTTATTTGGGACGGACCGAGAGACCCAGTACTTC
CDR3: CASSLFGTDRETQYF

V: TRBV28
D: TRBD1
J: TRBJ2-3
size: NA
DNA: TGTGCCAGCAGCTACCCGGGACAGGGGTTAGATACGCAGTATTTT
CDR3: CASSYPGQGLDTQYF

V: TRBV5-6
D: NA
J: TRBJ2-3
size: NA
DNA: TGTGCCAGCAGGCACTCGACAGGAGTCCCTTATACGCAGTATTTT
CDR3: CASRHSTGVPYTQYF

V: TRBV5-1
D: TRBD1
J: TRBJ1-4
size: NA
DNA: TGCGCCAGCAGCCTGGGACAGGGGGCGTCCAGACTGTTTTTT
CDR3: CASSLGQGASRLFF